Reported below is one T cell receptor (beta chain). Its antigen target is currently unknown. Trimming takes 3 bases from V and 5 bases from J, and the germline ends sit 14 bases apart. The CDR3 covers 15 residues, taking in both the cysteine and the phenylalanine. The only DNA kept is the CDR3, 45 bases in frame from the first base. The germline V gene (reference sequence) provides CDR1 MNHEY and CDR2 SMNVEV. These data come from a study of cytomegalovirus exposure and HLA in healthy donors (dated by TCRdb to the late 2010s). Notes on the research overall: In an earlier analysis of some 550 of the donors, 276 Gb of sequence data and 90 million to 120 million unique TCR beta sequences from 150 million to 200 million T cells were reported. An early release that covered fewer than 750 HLA-typed donors contained approximately 300 gigabases of sequencing data and some 87 million unique TCR sequences. A few DR-DQ haplotypes were handled as single units for association and clustering because linkage in the cohort was strong. The number of typed donors differed by locus: roughly 620-640 for A, B, C, DRB1 and DQB1; 522 for DQA1; 606 for DPA1; and 400 to 480 for DPB1. Both class I and class II loci were covered by HLA typing, at four-digit resolution. An earlier analysis of roughly 600 of the donors used high-throughput TCR beta sequencing to judge whether each TCR beta V gene segment behaved as functional or pseudogenic. Among the roughly 370 genotyped donors, around 79% belonged to the genetic ancestry cluster associated with self-reported Caucasian donors. In the later analysis, no new phenotypic data were used to find candidate immune exposures; instead, reliance was placed on TCR beta sequences and their occurrence across donors. To predict cytomegalovirus infection status, the study combined high-throughput TCR immunosequencing, statistical association of individual TCRs with disease status, and machine learning. The study used immunosequencing to profile the T cell repertoires of several hundred subjects and linked those repertoires to cytomegalovirus serostatus. On average, around 230,000 unique TCR beta nucleotide sequences were sequenced per donor among 300 to 500 genotyped donors of the cohort, with 15% to 20% of those sequences being non-productive. All discovery cohort repertoires had been generated on a single sequencing platform. Along with the approximately 650-subject first cohort, a separate validation cohort of over a hundred different subjects was used. In a later genetic analysis, genome-wide SNP genotypes for about three fifths of the roughly 670 donors were used, and that subset was treated as a discovery cohort. To study patterns of TCR occurrence, a later analysis re-analyzed previously published TCR beta repertoires from 666 donors and added high-resolution HLA genotyping. Alongside the repertoire data, information on donor age, sex, ethnicity and CMV serostatus was compiled. The study aimed to test whether cataloging public T cell receptors could reveal signatures of past pathogen exposure. Paper-wide results and their limitations: An earlier analysis of approximately 540 of the donors showed that most TCR beta V segments appeared in productive rearrangements either about 87% or about 30% of the time, which broadly matched IMGT annotations. CMV serostatus was the only immune exposure information available for the cohort. Correlated functional status among segregating V segments might be attributable to linkage disequilibrium, but an unknown experimental factor could not be ruled out. In a later genetic analysis, fewer N-insertions in productive TCRs were reported among donors in an Asian-associated ancestry cluster than the approximately 670-donor mean. V-gene and J-gene trimming of TCR beta chains was associated with a missense DCLRE1C variant in a later genetic analysis, and the association was replicated in an independent cohort. Because HLA typing was unavailable for some donors at each locus, only the typed subset was used in association tests. The classifier was reported to diagnose cytomegalovirus status with high specificity and sensitivity in both the original and validation cohorts. The authors suggested that the approach could potentially be generalized to other disease states and immunological phenotypes. Because counts were too low, more than 15 rarely observed V segments, including chromosome 9 orphons, were excluded from the earlier analysis of some 590 of the donors. In a later analysis, 16,951 TCR beta sequences were associated with specific HLA alleles at a false discovery rate of 0.05. A few of the identified cytomegalovirus-associated TCR beta chains were confirmed in vitro to be specific for cytomegalovirus antigens. According to a later analysis, TCR association rates differed among HLA loci, with DRB1 alleles showing the most associated TCRs and HLA-C alleles showing the fewest. Some IMGT-functional V segments, including TRBV6-2 and TRBV6-3, could not be told apart with the 87-base-pair reads, so those segments were excluded. A later analysis found that most CMV-associated TCR beta chains appeared HLA-restricted, with HLA associations seemingly driven largely by CMV exposure. A group of highly shared sequence variants was considered likely to be a technical artifact of the sequencing pipeline. Roughly uniform sequencing depth across donors was assumed in presence/absence analyses, although this assumption may not hold. A total of about 180 TCR beta chains were listed by the study as associated with cytomegalovirus. The cohort was sequenced for TCR beta chains only, and without alpha or paired-chain data the features that could be detected were limited. When HLA alleles, especially DR and DQ, strongly co-occurred, TCR associations were difficult to assign to individual alleles. A further reported finding was that TCR beta sequences accurately predicted the HLA-A and HLA-B alleles for most subjects in the first cohort. A later analysis found that HLA-associated TCR beta chains were more clonally expanded and had lower generation probabilities than equally common non-associated chains. While some public TCRs were present in many individuals, most TCR sequences turned up only very rarely across donors. In a later analysis, several top co-occurrence clusters were reported to appear linked to parvovirus B19, influenza, CMV and Epstein-Barr virus.

The library came from the immunoSEQ multiplex PCR assay. A mixture of 60 forward primers for TCR Vbeta segments and 13 reverse primers for TCR Jbeta segments was used in the multiplex PCR. The CDR3 region of rearranged TCR beta genes was amplified from genomic DNA with a multiplex PCR assay. The amplified TCR beta libraries were sequenced on the Illumina HiSeq System as 87-base-pair reads. The study's own analysis went as follows. In a later analysis, approximately 74 million unique TCR beta chains were counted across the 650 to 750 repertoires, and roughly 10 million of these chains were shared by at least two donors. Raw reads were error-corrected and collapsed into unique sequences by a nearest-neighbor algorithm in which closely related sequences were merged to remove PCR and sequencing errors. Alignment of CDR3 sequences to IMGT reference sequences was used to assign V, D and J gene segments. Each retained sequence needed at least a six-nucleotide match to both a V gene segment and a J gene segment. A rearrangement was called productive if the CDR3 had no stop codons and remained in frame with V and J, and every other rearrangement was called non-productive. Following IMGT convention, CDR3 was defined as the stretch from the second conserved V-encoded cysteine up to the conserved J-encoded phenylalanine. The earlier analysis of about 500 of the donors excluded sequences that lacked an unambiguous match to a single V gene segment. In an earlier analysis of around 590 of the donors, a V segment was called functional when productive rearrangements were above 56.7%, and segregating when the standard deviation between donors exceeded 5%. A statistical classification framework was built to diagnose cytomegalovirus status from the catalog of TCR beta chain sequences. In a later analysis, TCR nucleotide sequences were compared against IMGT/GENE-DB human TR gene sequences so that V and J genes could be assigned. Using the TCRdist pipeline, a later analysis assigned CDR3 sequences along with most-parsimonious VDJ recombination scenarios. A later analysis defined each TCR beta chain by its CDR3 amino acid sequence plus V-gene family, and excluded reads lacking a unique V-gene family. In a later analysis, fewer than 600 highly shared, low-generation-probability nucleotide sequences were removed to address suspected cross-contamination and a sequencing artifact. In a later analysis, a clonal expansion index was calculated for each public chain from normalized within-repertoire ranks of inferred template counts. A later analysis computed generation probabilities with a VDJ recombination model fitted to out-of-frame rearrangements, and checked the results against IGoR. In a later analysis, TCR-TCR, TCR-HLA and TCR-CMV co-occurrence was scored with hypergeometric tests, and a repertoire-size bias correction was applied to TCR pairs. To estimate false discovery rates, a later analysis permuted the HLA or CMV assignments 20 times. In a later analysis, co-occurring TCRs were grouped using DBSCAN, with TCRdist sequence similarity added in when clustering inside HLA-allele-positive subsets. Repertoires with fewer than 30,000 or more than 120,000 public chains were left out of co-occurrence clustering, as were a handful of repertoires with anomalous nucleotide sharing. TCRdb took over this immuneACCESS table, retaining in-frame rearrangements with V and J assigned. Such tables are incomplete; in checked studies, under half of the missing clones stem from an unresolved V gene, and the remainder is unexplained. The D gene and trimming were derived from the DNA, and the V and J assignments and clone size from that table. For this sample, the table gives just over 50,000 clones. 9% to 15% of the sample lies in the top ten.

In total, 600 or so healthy bone marrow donors made up the cohort. At the time of sampling, all cohort members were nominally healthy, though unrecorded immune exposures were likely present. The donor was CMV seropositive and was included in the group of almost 300 seropositive cohort members. A peripheral blood sample was collected from each donor, and TCR beta sequencing was performed on peripheral blood mononuclear cells. The Qiagen DNeasy Blood Extraction Kit was used to extract genomic DNA from the blood cell samples. The sequenced material came from PBMCs. The clonotype was recovered from a woman in her fifties or sixties in good health and CMV-seropositive. The chain couples TRBV27 to TRBJ1-5; no D gene is confidently identified. DNA sequence: TGTGCCAGCAGTTTTGGGTCAGGAGGGTATCAGCCCCAGCATTTT. The resulting protein is CASSFGSGGYQPQHF.